This TCR beta chain was sequenced during a study of graft-versus-host responses after intestinal transplantation. Study context: The transplants performed in recipients were multivisceral, liver-intestinal, or isolated intestinal. Recipients were all induced with anti-thymocyte globulin, then given tacrolimus and steroids for roughly 3 years.

Germline V gives CDR1 MDHEN, CDR2 SYDVKM. This CDR3 comprises 13 residues. V shed 3 bases and J shed 2 bases, with 6 bases lying between them. A note on this clone: Its matching antigen is unknown.

Sequenced by immunoSEQ multiplex PCR; TCRdb stores in-frame clones only, minus some. Of about 110,000 clones detected, approximately 92% appear once; the ten largest clones hold 0.5% to 0.6%. Findings of the study overall: After transplant, early declines in HvG clones were associated with peak levels of circulating GvH clones. Investigators detected GvH clones in recipient marrow, with some emerging earlier in ileum or blood.

This chain joins TRBV28 and TRBJ2-3; perhaps TRBD1 as D (5 bases). The source was unstimulated CD8+ T cells sorted from spleen or lymph node cells, collected before intestinal transplant. The sequence was obtained from a human donor who received an intestinal transplant. The CDR3 protein is CASSFRATDTQYF. The CDR3 nucleotides are TGTGCCAGCAGTTTCAGGGCCACAGATACGCAGTATTTT.